This record looks at one T cell receptor beta chain sequence and its context. The specificity of this receptor is unknown. Base qualities are not recorded, but no much larger clone differs from it by a single base. The sample originates from a study of graft-versus-host responses after intestinal transplantation (dated by TCRdb to the early 2020s). With regard to the full study: The transplants that recipients got were multivisceral, liver-intestinal, or isolated intestinal. Of the 20 to 25 intestinal transplant recipients enrolled in the cohort, one of whom was a retransplant, a few patients without pretransplant specimens were excluded. Alloreactive clones were identified by sequencing pre-transplant mixed lymphocyte reaction products and comparing these products with unstimulated pre-transplant donor and recipient T cells. All recipients received anti-thymocyte globulin induction followed by maintenance tacrolimus and steroids for roughly 3 years. Rather than going through the commercial service, samples from a few later patients were sequenced in-house on an Illumina MiSeq and processed with MiXCR. A peak of at least 4% donor T cells among recipient peripheral blood mononuclear cells was the definition used for donor T cell macrochimerism. Graft-versus-host and host-versus-graft alloreactive T cell clones were tracked in the graft, circulation and bone marrow after intestinal transplantation using bulk TCR-beta CDR3 sequencing.

In the first month after transplant, blood samples were collected up to 4 times, and after that at least monthly when available. The library was made by the immunoSEQ multiplex PCR assay. High-throughput TCR-beta CDR3 sequencing of genomic DNA from most patients was performed by Adaptive Biotechnologies. In the authors' own workflow: Adaptive's ImmunoSEQ software was the source of the TCR sequencing data for 15 to 20 patients, while a few other patients were processed with MiXCR and VDJtools. CDR3 nucleotide sequences shared by donor and recipient were removed because the origin of these sequences could not be assigned. Alloreactive clones required at least 2-fold expansion over unstimulated cells and minimum CFSE-low frequency of 0.002% (template counts) or 0.001% (read counts). Mappable clones were those detected in sequenced pre-transplant spleen, lymph node, or MLR CFSE-low populations of the donor or recipient. Cumulative frequency of alloreactive clones was calculated as a percentage of all sequences weighted by copy number. The table comes from immuneACCESS by way of TCRdb, which keeps in-frame sequences with V and J called. Part of the clones is missing from these tables; in studies checked, under half for an unresolved V gene and the rest for unknown reasons. V and J calls and clone size are given by that table; D and trimming were obtained from the DNA. The sample table holds tens of thousands of clones, of which under 95% were seen once. Around 2.5% of the sample is taken by the ten largest.

Relative to germline, V is missing 5 bases and J is missing 7 bases, with 5 bases of the junction outside any gene match. Counted from cysteine to phenylalanine, this CDR3 has 13 amino acids. Only the CDR3 DNA is retained, 39 bases long and in frame from the first base. The germline V gene specifies SGHTA as CDR1 and FQGNSA as CDR2. Findings and caveats that apply to the study as a whole: GvH clones turned up in recipient bone marrow, with some appearing earlier in ileal mucosa or blood, a pattern consistent with an intestinal mucosal origin. Patients with donor T cell macrochimerism had high GvH to HvG T cell clonal ratios in their allografts. Peak levels of circulating GvH clones were associated with declines in HvG clones early after transplant. The conclusions were limited by the relatively low number and heterogeneity of the intestinal transplant patients.

Recombination joined TRBV7-2 with TRBJ1-5, and 7 junctional nucleotides match TRBD1. The receptor's source is a human patient who received an intestinal transplant, so some T cells may come from the graft donor. Source: PBMCs, taken roughly 120 days after intestinal transplantation. The nucleotides are TGTGCCAGCAGCGCGACAGGGAACCAGCCCCAGCATTTT. It codes for CASSATGNQPQHF.